This is a list of T cell receptor beta chains from one sample in a study of yellow fever vaccine responses in identical twins. TCRdb re-called the RT-PCR reads with MiXCR, one entry per CDR3 protein. The sample has about 1,900 distinct CDR3 sequences; 83% are singletons. Material: T cells from blood (PBMCs), unsorted or a sorted subset (not recorded which), obtained before or after yellow fever vaccination (not recorded which). These receptors all stem from a woman younger than 35 who received the yellow fever vaccine. The CDR3 runs from the conserved cysteine through the conserved F or W. Fields, in order: V gene, D gene, J gene, CDR3 length, clone size, CDR3 protein, CDR3 DNA. A D gene is named only where the DNA matches it firmly. Size is stated for part of the rows, as once, few or many counts, or as a class when the clone is expanded.

V: TRBV27
D: TRBD2
J: TRBJ2-7
length: 15
size: few
CDR3: CASSGKREAPYEQYF
DNA: TGTGCCAGCAGTGGTAAGCGGGAGGCTCCCTACGAGCAGTACTTC

V: TRBV6-5
D: NA
J: TRBJ2-6
length: 15
size: NA
CDR3: CASSYTSSGANVLTF
DNA: TGTGCCAGCAGTTACACTAGCTCTGGGGCCAACGTCCTGACTTTC

V: TRBV20-1
D: NA
J: TRBJ1-1
length: 12
size: once
CDR3: CSASTVNTEAFF
DNA: TGCAGTGCTAGTACGGTTAACACTGAAGCTTTCTTT

V: TRBV20-1
D: NA
J: TRBJ2-1
length: 15
size: NA
CDR3: CSARDRGRRSGEQFF
DNA: TGCAGTGCTAGAGATCGCGGCAGGCGGAGTGGTGAGCAGTTCTTC

V: TRBV29-1
D: NA
J: TRBJ2-1
length: 13
size: NA
CDR3: CSVEDNGKREQFF
DNA: TGCAGCGTTGAAGATAATGGTAAGCGGGAGCAGTTCTTC

V: TRBV10-1
D: NA
J: TRBJ2-1
length: 12
size: NA
CDR3: CASSEGNNEQFF
DNA: TGCGCCAGCAGTGAAGGGAACAATGAGCAGTTCTTC

V: TRBV11-2
D: TRBD1
J: TRBJ2-7
length: 14
size: NA
CDR3: CASSPGTGAYEQYF
DNA: TGTGCCAGCTCCCCCGGGACAGGGGCTTACGAGCAGTACTTC

V: TRBV6-1
D: NA
J: TRBJ1-2
length: 14
size: few
CDR3: CASSEAGIGYGYTF
DNA: TGTGCCAGCAGTGAAGCCGGAATTGGTTATGGCTACACCTTC

V: TRBV7-6
D: NA
J: TRBJ2-1
length: 14
size: once
CDR3: CASSLAGSYNEQFF
DNA: TGTGCCAGCAGCTTAGCGGGGTCCTACAATGAGCAGTTCTTC

V: TRBV27
D: NA
J: TRBJ2-7
length: 14
size: NA
CDR3: CASSLGSGSYEQYF
DNA: TGTGCCAGCAGTTTAGGCAGCGGGTCCTACGAGCAGTACTTC

V: TRBV5-4
D: NA
J: TRBJ2-5
length: 15
size: NA
CDR3: CASSLVEVLSSTQYF
DNA: TGTGCCAGCAGCTTGGTGGAGGTCCTGTCCTCCACCCAGTACTTC

V: TRBV10-3
D: NA
J: TRBJ1-1
length: 15
size: NA
CDR3: CATGDGASMNTEAFF
DNA: TGTGCCACCGGGGACGGGGCATCAATGAACACTGAAGCTTTCTTT

V: TRBV29-1
D: NA
J: TRBJ1-2
length: 14
size: NA
CDR3: CSVEDLPFGYGYTF
DNA: TGCAGCGTTGAAGACCTGCCCTTTGGATATGGCTACACCTTC

V: TRBV24-1
D: NA
J: TRBJ2-3
length: 15
size: NA
CDR3: CATSQRAGSTDTQYF
DNA: TGTGCCACCAGCCAACGAGCGGGCAGCACAGATACGCAGTATTTT

V: TRBV29-1
D: NA
J: TRBJ2-2
length: 13
size: NA
CDR3: CSVGAGEAGELFF
DNA: TGCAGCGTTGGGGCAGGGGAGGCCGGGGAGCTGTTTTTT

V: TRBV28
D: NA
J: TRBJ2-1
length: 13
size: NA
CDR3: CASRMTVYNEQFF
DNA: TGTGCCAGCAGAATGACAGTTTACAATGAGCAGTTCTTC

V: TRBV19
D: TRBD2
J: TRBJ2-5
length: 17
size: NA
CDR3: CASSILTSGQYQETQYF
DNA: TGTGCCAGTAGTATCCTGACTAGCGGACAGTACCAAGAGACCCAGTACTTC

V: TRBV20-1
D: NA
J: TRBJ2-2
length: 13
size: NA
CDR3: CSASLRGAGELFF
DNA: TGCAGTGCTAGCCTCAGGGGGGCCGGGGAGCTGTTTTTT

V: TRBV18
D: TRBD1
J: TRBJ2-7
length: 14
size: NA
CDR3: CASSPRDRAYEQYF
DNA: TGTGCCAGCTCACCACGGGACAGAGCTTACGAGCAGTACTTC

V: TRBV18
D: NA
J: TRBJ2-1
length: 12
size: NA
CDR3: CASSSAGNEQFF
DNA: TGTGCCAGCTCATCGGCTGGCAATGAGCAGTTCTTC

V: TRBV6-4
D: TRBD1
J: TRBJ1-2
length: 15
size: NA
CDR3: CASSDVGDSLYGYTF
DNA: TGTGCCAGCAGTGACGTCGGGGACAGCCTGTATGGCTACACCTTC

V: TRBV5-4
D: NA
J: TRBJ2-7
length: 13
size: once
CDR3: CASSLGFEGEQYF
DNA: TGTGCCAGCAGCTTGGGGTTCGAAGGCGAGCAGTACTTC

V: TRBV13
D: TRBD1
J: TRBJ2-5
length: 15
size: NA
CDR3: CASIRGTGGQETQYF
DNA: TGTGCCAGCATTAGAGGGACAGGGGGACAAGAGACCCAGTACTTC

V: TRBV12-3/TRBV12-4
D: TRBD2
J: TRBJ2-7
length: 16
size: NA
CDR3: CASSWEPGLTTYEQYF
DNA: TGTGCCAGCAGTTGGGAACCGGGACTAACTACCTACGAGCAGTACTTC

V: TRBV7-6
D: TRBD1
J: TRBJ1-2
length: 13
size: NA
CDR3: CASSETGGLGYTF
DNA: TGTGCCAGCAGCGAGACAGGGGGGCTCGGCTACACCTTC

V: TRBV29-1
D: TRBD2
J: TRBJ2-7
length: 13
size: NA
CDR3: CSARTSETYEQYF
DNA: TGCAGCGCTAGGACTAGCGAGACCTACGAGCAGTACTTC

V: TRBV6-5
D: NA
J: TRBJ1-2
length: 13
size: NA
CDR3: CASSYDGAGGYTF
DNA: TGTGCCAGCAGTTACGATGGGGCGGGAGGCTACACCTTC

V: TRBV28
D: NA
J: TRBJ2-1
length: 12
size: NA
CDR3: CASSLIEDEQFF
DNA: TGTGCCAGCAGTCTAATAGAGGATGAGCAGTTCTTC

V: TRBV19
D: NA
J: TRBJ1-5
length: 15
size: NA
CDR3: CASSRPWDSNQPQHF
DNA: TGTGCCAGTAGTAGGCCTTGGGATAGCAATCAGCCCCAGCATTTT

V: TRBV6-1
D: NA
J: TRBJ1-4
length: 14
size: NA
CDR3: CASSTQGINEKLFF
DNA: TGTGCCAGCAGTACTCAGGGGATTAATGAAAAACTGTTTTTT

V: TRBV29-1
D: TRBD2
J: TRBJ2-3
length: 13
size: NA
CDR3: CSVPRGGTDTQYF
DNA: TGCAGCGTTCCACGGGGGGGGACAGATACGCAGTATTTT

V: TRBV27
D: NA
J: TRBJ1-6
length: 14
size: NA
CDR3: CASSGRNYNSPLHF
DNA: TGTGCCAGCAGTGGACGGAATTATAATTCACCCCTCCACTTT

V: TRBV11-1
D: NA
J: TRBJ2-1
length: 14
size: NA
CDR3: CASTLPGAYNEQFF
DNA: TGTGCCAGCACCCTTCCGGGGGCCTACAATGAGCAGTTCTTC

V: TRBV2
D: NA
J: TRBJ2-7
length: 11
size: NA
CDR3: CASSEAQGQYF
DNA: TGTGCCAGCAGTGAAGCGCAGGGGCAGTACTTC

V: TRBV4-2
D: TRBD1
J: TRBJ2-1
length: 18
size: once
CDR3: CASSQGTGSTPSNNEQFF
DNA: TGTGCCAGCAGCCAAGGGACAGGATCAACCCCTTCTAACAATGAGCAGTTCTTC

V: TRBV2
D: NA
J: TRBJ1-2
length: 11
size: NA
CDR3: CASPSSTGYTF
DNA: TGTGCCAGCCCATCCTCAACTGGCTACACCTTC

V: TRBV7-2
D: NA
J: TRBJ2-3
length: 15
size: few
CDR3: CASSLGMSSTDTQYF
DNA: TGTGCCAGCAGCTTAGGAATGTCTAGCACAGATACGCAGTATTTT

V: TRBV29-1
D: NA
J: TRBJ2-7
length: 12
size: NA
CDR3: CSVEDSGFEQYF
DNA: TGCAGCGTTGAAGATTCAGGGTTCGAGCAGTACTTC

V: TRBV5-6
D: NA
J: TRBJ1-5
length: 16
size: few
CDR3: CASSSRTRYSNQPQHF
DNA: TGTGCCAGCAGCTCGAGGACAAGGTATAGCAATCAGCCCCAGCATTTT

V: TRBV18
D: NA
J: TRBJ2-2
length: 15
size: NA
CDR3: CASSPLFRHTGELFF
DNA: TGTGCCAGCTCACCACTCTTCAGACACACCGGGGAGCTGTTTTTT

V: TRBV20-1
D: NA
J: TRBJ1-1
length: 16
size: once
CDR3: CSARPYSTDLNTEAFF
DNA: TGCAGTGCTAGACCTTACTCGACCGATCTGAACACTGAAGCTTTCTTT

V: TRBV4-1
D: NA
J: TRBJ1-2
length: 14
size: once
CDR3: CASSHLSRSDGYTF
DNA: TGCGCCAGCAGCCACCTAAGTCGGAGTGATGGCTACACCTTC

V: TRBV24-1
D: NA
J: TRBJ1-2
length: 14
size: NA
CDR3: CATSEGTENYGYTF
DNA: TGTGCCACCAGTGAGGGGACGGAAAACTATGGCTACACCTTC

V: TRBV12-3/TRBV12-4
D: NA
J: TRBJ1-3
length: 12
size: once
CDR3: CASSLGGNTIYF
DNA: TGTGCCAGCAGTTTGGGCGGAAACACCATATATTTT

V: TRBV4-3
D: TRBD1
J: TRBJ1-5
length: 16
size: NA
CDR3: CASSQTRDRGLQPQHF
DNA: TGCGCCAGCAGCCAAACCCGGGACAGGGGGCTTCAGCCCCAGCATTTT

V: TRBV15
D: TRBD2
J: TRBJ2-2
length: 17
size: NA
CDR3: CATSRAGLAGGGGELFF
DNA: TGTGCCACCAGCAGGGCGGGACTAGCGGGAGGTGGCGGGGAGCTGTTTTTT

V: TRBV4-1
D: NA
J: TRBJ1-1
length: 10
size: NA
CDR3: CASSHQRAFF
DNA: TGCGCCAGCAGCCATCAACGAGCTTTCTTT

V: TRBV7-2
D: NA
J: TRBJ2-1
length: 15
size: NA
CDR3: CASSVSGSSYNEQFF
DNA: TGTGCCAGCAGCGTTAGCGGAAGCTCCTACAATGAGCAGTTCTTC

V: TRBV9
D: TRBD1
J: TRBJ2-7
length: 15
size: NA
CDR3: CASSVTGDTTYEQYF
DNA: TGTGCCAGCAGCGTAACAGGGGACACTACCTACGAGCAGTACTTC